These T cell receptor beta chains were read from a single sample in a study of response to subunit inactivated influenza vaccine. Each CDR3 protein gets one entry after TCRdb re-called the RT-PCR reads with MiXCR. The sample lists about 500,000 distinct CDR3 sequences, approximately 16% occurring once. Sequenced material: CD4+ T cells sorted from PBMCs, taken roughly 24 months after vaccination. The receptors stem from a man aged 45 to 75 who received an inactivated influenza vaccine. The CDR3 runs from the conserved cysteine through the conserved F or W. The D gene is left open where the match is weak. Clone size, where shown, is once, few, many, or a class for clones that have expanded.

>TRBJ1-1|many|-|TRBV4-3
TGCGCCAGCAGCCAAGATAGAGGAAGGGCCACTGAAGCTTTCTTT
CASSQDRGRATEAFF
>TRBJ1-2|-|-|TRBV7-2
TGTGCCAGCAGCTTAGCACAGGCTGGCTACACCTTC
CASSLAQAGYTF
>TRBJ2-7|-|-|TRBV7-9
TGTGCCGGCAGCTCGCTATCGTGGGGTAGCTCCTACGAGCAGTACTTC
CAGSSLSWGSSYEQYF
>TRBJ2-5|-|TRBD2|TRBV7-6
TGTGCCAGCACCGGACTAGCCGGTGAGACCCAGTACTTC
CASTGLAGETQYF
>TRBJ2-1|few|TRBD1|TRBV7-8
TGTGCCAGCAGCTGGGGACAGGGCAAAGCCAATGAGCAGTTCTTC
CASSWGQGKANEQFF
>TRBJ2-7|few|TRBD1|TRBV7-9
TGTGCCAGCAGCTTGGACAGGTTCTACGAGCAGTACTTC
CASSLDRFYEQYF
>TRBJ2-1|few|TRBD2|TRBV20-1
TGCAGTGCTAGATTGACTAGCGGGTACAATGAGCAGTTCTTC
CSARLTSGYNEQFF
>TRBJ1-5|-|-|TRBV7-8
TGTGCCAGCAGCTTAGAGGGGTGGCAGCCCCAGCATTTT
CASSLEGWQPQHF
>TRBJ2-3|-|-|TRBV7-9
TGTGCCAGCAGCTTATTATCGGCTAACACAGATACGCAGTATTTT
CASSLLSANTDTQYF
>TRBJ2-7|-|-|TRBV18
TGTGCCAGCTCACCAAGAGAACAGGGTGCCTACGAGCAGTACTTC
CASSPREQGAYEQYF
>TRBJ2-4|-|TRBD2|TRBV14
TGTGCCAGCAGCGAGACCGGGACTAGCGGGAAAAGATCCAGTCAGTACTTC
CASSETGTSGKRSSQYF
>TRBJ1-1|-|-|TRBV20-1
TGCAGCGTTGGACAAGTCCTCATGAACACTGAAGCTTTCTTT
CSVGQVLMNTEAFF
>TRBJ2-1|many|-|TRBV9
TGTGCCAGCAGCGTAGAGACTACCTTTGAGCAGTTCTTC
CASSVETTFEQFF
>TRBJ1-1|-|-|TRBV18
TGTGCCAGCTCAGGTACAGGGTATTCAACTGAAGCTTTCTTT
CASSGTGYSTEAFF
>TRBJ2-5|few|-|TRBV3-1
TGTGCCAGCGGGGGGCTACAAGAGACCCAGTACTTC
CASGGLQETQYF
>TRBJ2-5|few|-|TRBV5-4
TGTGCCAGCAGCTTGGATGCGGTGAAAGAGACCCAGTACTTC
CASSLDAVKETQYF
>TRBJ2-7|many|TRBD2|TRBV12-3/TRBV12-4
TGTGCCAGCAGTTTAAATAGCGGGGGCAACGAGCAGTACTTC
CASSLNSGGNEQYF
>TRBJ2-2|many|TRBD2|TRBV5-4
TGTGCCAGCCACGGGGGAGCGGGGGGTAACACCGGGGAGCTGTTTTTT
CASHGGAGGNTGELFF
>TRBJ2-2|-|-|TRBV3-1
TGTGCCAGCAGCCAAGACCCCCTCCCGTCCGGGGAGCTGTTTTTT
CASSQDPLPSGELFF
>TRBJ1-4|many|-|TRBV6-5
TGTGCCAGCAGTTACTCCGGACAGATTAATGAAAAACTGTTTTTT
CASSYSGQINEKLFF
>TRBJ1-1|many|-|TRBV5-1
TGTGCCAGCAGTTTAGAGGGGAACACTGAAGCTTTCTTT
CASSLEGNTEAFF
>TRBJ2-1|few|TRBD1|TRBV20-1
TGCAGAGTGGACAGGGGGCGTAGCAATGAGCAGTTCTTC
CRVDRGRSNEQFF
>TRBJ2-5|-|-|TRBV12-3/TRBV12-4
TGTGCCAGCAGTTTACGATCCCTAGAGACCCAGTACTTC
CASSLRSLETQYF
>TRBJ2-3|many|TRBD2|TRBV6-5
TGTGCCAGCAGTTTGGGGAGGGTAAAAGATACGCAGTATTTT
CASSLGRVKDTQYF
>TRBJ2-1|-|TRBD1|TRBV5-1
TGCGCCAGCAGCCCCGGGACAGGGGTACATGAGCAGTTCTTC
CASSPGTGVHEQFF
>TRBJ2-3|few|TRBD1|TRBV20-1
TGCAGTGCTGAAACGGGACAGGGTTACACAGATACGCAGTATTTT
CSAETGQGYTDTQYF
>TRBJ2-2|-|-|TRBV5-5
TGTGCCAGCAGCTTGGGCGGAATAAACACCGGGGAGCTGTTTTTT
CASSLGGINTGELFF
>TRBJ2-1|few|TRBD2|TRBV7-3
TGTGCCAGCAGCTCCCTTAGCGGGAGCATCTACAATGAGCAGTTCTTC
CASSSLSGSIYNEQFF
>TRBJ2-2|-|TRBD2|TRBV12-3/TRBV12-4
TGTGCCAGTTCGACTAGCGGGAGGATCGGGGAGCTGTTTTTT
CASSTSGRIGELFF
>TRBJ2-5|-|-|TRBV3-1
TGTGCCAGCAACATAGGGGAGTTTAAGGAGACCCAGTACTTC
CASNIGEFKETQYF
>TRBJ2-7|-|TRBD1|TRBV29-1
TGCAGCGTTGAAGGACAGGGGTTCAACGAGCAGTACTTC
CSVEGQGFNEQYF
>TRBJ2-3|few|TRBD2|TRBV27
TGTGCCAGCACCGCTGAAGGACCTAGCGGGAGGAGTTATACGCAGTATTTT
CASTAEGPSGRSYTQYF
>TRBJ2-2|few|-|TRBV29-1
TGCAGCGTCAGCCGGGACGCGAACACCGGGGAGCTGTTTTTT
CSVSRDANTGELFF
>TRBJ2-3|few|-|TRBV6-1
TGTGCCAGCAGCCTCTGGGGGGCAGGGTCAGGAGATACGCAGTATTTT
CASSLWGAGSGDTQYF
>TRBJ2-1|-|TRBD2|TRBV12-3/TRBV12-4
TGTGCCAGCACTAGGGCTAGCGGGGGGGCCAATGAGCAGTTCTTC
CASTRASGGANEQFF
>TRBJ2-2|few|-|TRBV2
TGTGCCAGCAACCTCCCGGGCATTCCGAACACCGGGGAGCTGTTTTTT
CASNLPGIPNTGELFF
>TRBJ1-6|few|-|TRBV30
TGTGCCTGGAGTGTACTGAATGGTAATTCACCCCTCCACTTT
CAWSVLNGNSPLHF
>TRBJ2-7|-|-|TRBV15
TGTGCCACCAGCAGGGATCGCTTCACCGGCGAGCAGTACTTC
CATSRDRFTGEQYF
>TRBJ2-5|-|-|TRBV20-1
TGCAGTGCTGAAGATGGGATCAGCGGAAGGGAGACCCAGTACTTC
CSAEDGISGRETQYF
>TRBJ1-1|few|-|TRBV4-3
TGCGCCAGCAGCCAAGACACCCTCGCTGAAGCTTTCTTT
CASSQDTLAEAFF
>TRBJ2-1|few|-|TRBV5-6
TGTGCCAGCAGCTTGCCAGGCTGGAATGAGCAGTTCTTC
CASSLPGWNEQFF
>TRBJ1-2|-|-|TRBV29-1
TGCAGCGTTGGAGGGCCCCGAGGTGGCTACACCTTC
CSVGGPRGGYTF
>TRBJ1-4|-|-|TRBV12-3/TRBV12-4
TGTGCCAGCAGTTGGGCAGGGGCCGAAAAACTGTTTTTT
CASSWAGAEKLFF
>TRBJ2-1|-|TRBD2|TRBV28
TGTGCCAGCAGACGTGGAGCTAGCGGGGGATACAATGAGCAGTTCTTC
CASRRGASGGYNEQFF
>TRBJ2-5|few|-|TRBV20-1
TGCAGTGCTATAGGCCAATCGGGGACCCAGTACTTC
CSAIGQSGTQYF
>TRBJ2-5|-|-|TRBV5-1
TGCGCCAGCAGCTCGGGACGAGGAGGGACCCAGTACTTC
CASSSGRGGTQYF
>TRBJ2-7|few|TRBD2|TRBV20-1
TGCAGTGCTAGAGATCGTAGGACTAGCGGGATCCGCTCCTACGAGCAGTACTTC
CSARDRRTSGIRSYEQYF
>TRBJ2-4|few|-|TRBV6-2/TRBV6-3
TGTGCCAGCAGTTACTCGTTGACAGCGGAACCGCCTCAACAAAACATTCAGTACTTC
CASSYSLTAEPPQQNIQYF
>TRBJ2-3|few|-|TRBV20-1
TGCAGTGCTAGAGATCTTAGCTTAATCACAGATACGCAGTATTTT
CSARDLSLITDTQYF
>TRBJ2-2|-|TRBD2|TRBV3-1
TGTGCCAGCAGCCTACAGGGACTAGCGGGCGCCGGGGAGCTGTTTTTT
CASSLQGLAGAGELFF
>TRBJ2-7|-|-|TRBV5-1
TGCGCCAGCAGCTCCTTCTCCGGGACACTTTACGAGCAGTACTTC
CASSSFSGTLYEQYF